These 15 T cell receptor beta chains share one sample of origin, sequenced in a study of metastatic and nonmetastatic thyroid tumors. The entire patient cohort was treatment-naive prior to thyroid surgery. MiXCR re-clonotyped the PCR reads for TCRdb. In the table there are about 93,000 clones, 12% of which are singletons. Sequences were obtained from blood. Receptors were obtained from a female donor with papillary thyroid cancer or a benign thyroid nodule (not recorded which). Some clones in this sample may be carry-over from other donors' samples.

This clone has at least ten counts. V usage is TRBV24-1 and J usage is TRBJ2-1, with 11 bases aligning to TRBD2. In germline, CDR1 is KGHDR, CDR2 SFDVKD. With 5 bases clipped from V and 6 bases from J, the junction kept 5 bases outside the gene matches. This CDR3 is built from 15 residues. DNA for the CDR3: TGTGCCACCAGTGCCCTAGCGGGAGGTCCCAATGAGCAGTTCTTC. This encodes CATSALAGGPNEQFF.

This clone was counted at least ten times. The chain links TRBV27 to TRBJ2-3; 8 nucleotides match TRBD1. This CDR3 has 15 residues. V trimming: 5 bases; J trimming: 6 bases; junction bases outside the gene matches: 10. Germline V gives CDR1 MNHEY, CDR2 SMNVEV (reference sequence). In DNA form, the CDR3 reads TGTGCCAGCAGTAGAGTGGCGGGACAGGTGGATACGCAGTATTTT. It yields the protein CASSRVAGQVDTQYF.

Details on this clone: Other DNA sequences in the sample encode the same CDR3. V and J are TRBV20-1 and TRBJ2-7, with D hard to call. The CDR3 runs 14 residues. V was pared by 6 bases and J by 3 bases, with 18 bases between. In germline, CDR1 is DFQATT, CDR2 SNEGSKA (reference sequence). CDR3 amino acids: CSASAPWGNYEQYF. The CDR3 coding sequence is TGCAGTGCCAGCGCTCCTTGGGGTAACTACGAGCAGTACTTC.

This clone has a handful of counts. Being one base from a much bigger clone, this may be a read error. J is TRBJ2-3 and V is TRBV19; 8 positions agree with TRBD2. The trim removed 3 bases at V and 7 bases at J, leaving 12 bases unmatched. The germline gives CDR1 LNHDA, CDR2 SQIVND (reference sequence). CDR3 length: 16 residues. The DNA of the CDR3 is TGTGCCAGTAGTATCCAGATCGGGAGGGCCGGAAATACGCAGTATTTT. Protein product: CASSIQIGRAGNTQYF.

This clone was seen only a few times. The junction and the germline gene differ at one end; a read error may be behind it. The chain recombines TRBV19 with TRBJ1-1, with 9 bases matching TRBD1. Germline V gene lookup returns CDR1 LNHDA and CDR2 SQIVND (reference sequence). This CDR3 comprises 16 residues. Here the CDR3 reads CASSILQGARNTEAFF. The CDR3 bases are TGTGCCAGTAGTATCTTACAGGGGGCGAGAAACACTGAAGCTTTCTTC.

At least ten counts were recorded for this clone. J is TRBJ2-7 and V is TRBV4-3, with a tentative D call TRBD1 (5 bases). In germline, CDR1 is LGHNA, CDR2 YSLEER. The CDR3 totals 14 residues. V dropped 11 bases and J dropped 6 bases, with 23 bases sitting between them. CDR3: CARMDIPSLAEQYF. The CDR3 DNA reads TGCGCCCGGATGGACATCCCCTCTTTGGCCGAGCAGTACTTC.

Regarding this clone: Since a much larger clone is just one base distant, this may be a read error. The CDR3 DNA sequence: TGTGCCAGCAGCTTAGCGCGAACACACGGAAACACCATATATTTT. Residues: CASSLARTHGNTIYF. The V call is TRBV7-8, the J call TRBJ1-3; D is unresolved. The germline V gene encodes CDR1 SGHVS and CDR2 FQNEAQ. Trimming stripped 0 bases from V and 4 bases from J, with 10 bases between. The CDR3 runs to 15 residues.

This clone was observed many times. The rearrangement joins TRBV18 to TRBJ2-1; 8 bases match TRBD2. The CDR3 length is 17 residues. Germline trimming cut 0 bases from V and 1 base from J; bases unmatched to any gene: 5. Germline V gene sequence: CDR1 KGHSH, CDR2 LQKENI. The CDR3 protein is CASSPPKVAGSYNEQFF. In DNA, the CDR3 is TGTGCCAGCTCACCACCGAAGGTAGCGGGATCCTACAATGAGCAGTTCTTC.

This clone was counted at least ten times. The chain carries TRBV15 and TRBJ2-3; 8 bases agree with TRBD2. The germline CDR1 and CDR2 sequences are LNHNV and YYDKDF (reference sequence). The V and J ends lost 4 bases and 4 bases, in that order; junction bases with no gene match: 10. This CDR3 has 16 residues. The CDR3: CATSMGGLAGPDTQYF. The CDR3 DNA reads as TGTGCCACCAGCATGGGCGGACTAGCAGGTCCAGATACGCAGTATTTT.

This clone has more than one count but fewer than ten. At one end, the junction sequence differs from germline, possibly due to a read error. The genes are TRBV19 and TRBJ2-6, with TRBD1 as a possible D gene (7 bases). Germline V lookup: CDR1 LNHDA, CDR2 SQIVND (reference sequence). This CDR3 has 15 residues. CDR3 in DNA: TGTGCCAGTAGTAAGACAGGGACTGGGGCCAGCGTCCTGACTTTC. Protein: CASSKTGTGASVLTF.

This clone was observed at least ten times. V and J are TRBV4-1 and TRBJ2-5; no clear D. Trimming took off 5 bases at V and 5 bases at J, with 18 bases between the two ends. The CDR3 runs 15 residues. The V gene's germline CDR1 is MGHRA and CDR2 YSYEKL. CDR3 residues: CASSWTLVDEETQYF. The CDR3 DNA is TGCGCCAGCAGCTGGACCTTGGTGGATGAGGAGACCCAGTACTTC.

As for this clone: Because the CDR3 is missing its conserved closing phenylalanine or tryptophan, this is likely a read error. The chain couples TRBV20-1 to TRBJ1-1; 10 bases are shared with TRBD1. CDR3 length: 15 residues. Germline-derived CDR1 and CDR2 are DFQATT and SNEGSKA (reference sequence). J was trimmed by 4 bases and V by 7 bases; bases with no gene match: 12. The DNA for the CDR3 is TGCAGTGTTCCGGGACAGGGGACCCTTTTCACTGAAGCTTTCGTT. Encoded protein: CSVPGQGTLFTEAFV.

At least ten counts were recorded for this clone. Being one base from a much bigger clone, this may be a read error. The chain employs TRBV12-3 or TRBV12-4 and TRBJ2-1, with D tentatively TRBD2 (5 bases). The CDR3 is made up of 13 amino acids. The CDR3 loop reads CASRLIIEGRSVF. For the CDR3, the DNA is TGTGCCAGTCGTTTAATAATTGAGGGCCGATCGGTCTTC.

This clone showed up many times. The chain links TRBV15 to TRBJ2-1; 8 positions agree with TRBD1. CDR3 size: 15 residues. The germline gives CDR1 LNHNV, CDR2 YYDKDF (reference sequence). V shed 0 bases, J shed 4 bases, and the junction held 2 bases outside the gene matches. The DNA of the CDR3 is TGTGCCACCAGCAGAGATCAGGGGGCTTACAATGAGCAGTTCTTC. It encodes CATSRDQGAYNEQFF.

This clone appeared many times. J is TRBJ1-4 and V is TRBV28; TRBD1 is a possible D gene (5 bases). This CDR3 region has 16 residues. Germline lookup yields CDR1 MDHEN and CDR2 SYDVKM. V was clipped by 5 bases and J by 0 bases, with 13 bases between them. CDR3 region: CASSAGTHATNEKLFF. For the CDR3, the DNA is TGTGCCAGCAGTGCCGGGACTCATGCAACTAATGAAAAACTGTTTTTT.